This TCR beta chain was retrieved from a study of Graves' ophthalmopathy and Graves' hyperthyroidism. Regarding the study as a whole: Separation of ophthalmopathy from stable hyperthyroidism was achieved by a 13-signature model, at 85% to 90% sensitivity and roughly 80% specificity.

Trimming pared 5 bases from V and 0 bases from J, leaving 11 bases between. This CDR3 is built from 15 residues. Germline V lookup: CDR1 LNHDA, CDR2 SQIVND (reference sequence). The study amplified TCR beta CDR3 regions using RNA transcripts. The first-round RT-PCR employed HTBI primers together with the Qiagen OneStep RT-PCR kit. A multiplex PCR was then performed as the second round. TCRdb re-analysed the multiplex PCR reads in MiXCR, keeping a single row per CDR3 protein. In the table there are 200,000 to 250,000 distinct CDR3 sequences, 20% to 25% of which are singletons. This clonotype has ten or more counts. Its antigen remains unknown.

Input material: peripheral blood. The source of this sequence is a woman between 50 and 59 years old with Graves' ophthalmopathy. The chain has TRBV19 and TRBJ1-5; tentatively, D is TRBD1 (5 bases). The CDR3 nucleotides read TGTGCCAGTAGTTTAGGACATTTTAGCAATCAGCCCCAGCATTTT. Its translation is CASSLGHFSNQPQHF.